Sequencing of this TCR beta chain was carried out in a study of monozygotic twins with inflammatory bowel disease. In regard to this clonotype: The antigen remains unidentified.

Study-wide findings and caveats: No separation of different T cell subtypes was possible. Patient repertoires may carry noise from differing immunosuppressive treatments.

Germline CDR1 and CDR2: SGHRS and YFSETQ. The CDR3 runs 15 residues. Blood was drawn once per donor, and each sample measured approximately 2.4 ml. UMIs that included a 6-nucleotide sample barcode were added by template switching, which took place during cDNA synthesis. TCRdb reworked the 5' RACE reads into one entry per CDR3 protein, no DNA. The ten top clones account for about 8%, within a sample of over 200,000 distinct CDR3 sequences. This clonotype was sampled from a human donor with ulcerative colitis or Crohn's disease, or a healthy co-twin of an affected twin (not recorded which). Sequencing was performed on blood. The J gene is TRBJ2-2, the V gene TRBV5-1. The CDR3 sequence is CASSLDGGTTGELFF.